The entry below describes one T cell receptor (beta chain). The protocol was immunoSEQ multiplex PCR, while the TCRdb copy is restricted to in-frame clones and leaves out a portion. The table has fewer than 450,000 clones, 88% seen once; the top ten hold approximately 2%. Clinical histories supplied by participants themselves formed the basis of cohort assignment. The sample is drawn from a study of blood T cell repertoires in COVID-19. The CDR3 contains 18 residues. V lost 2 bases and J lost 0, with 19 bases in between. Looked up from germline, CDR1 is SGHDT and CDR2 is YYEEEE. V and J are TRBV5-6 and TRBJ2-3; D is perhaps TRBD2 (5 bases). The sample consisted of PBMCs or T cells enriched from blood (not recorded which). This clonotype was sampled from a woman aged 40 to 49 with acute COVID-19. CDR3 amino acids: CASSFHEGARWSTDTQYF. CDR3 bases: TGTGCCAGCAGCTTCCACGAGGGCGCGCGTTGGAGCACAGATACGCAGTATTTT.